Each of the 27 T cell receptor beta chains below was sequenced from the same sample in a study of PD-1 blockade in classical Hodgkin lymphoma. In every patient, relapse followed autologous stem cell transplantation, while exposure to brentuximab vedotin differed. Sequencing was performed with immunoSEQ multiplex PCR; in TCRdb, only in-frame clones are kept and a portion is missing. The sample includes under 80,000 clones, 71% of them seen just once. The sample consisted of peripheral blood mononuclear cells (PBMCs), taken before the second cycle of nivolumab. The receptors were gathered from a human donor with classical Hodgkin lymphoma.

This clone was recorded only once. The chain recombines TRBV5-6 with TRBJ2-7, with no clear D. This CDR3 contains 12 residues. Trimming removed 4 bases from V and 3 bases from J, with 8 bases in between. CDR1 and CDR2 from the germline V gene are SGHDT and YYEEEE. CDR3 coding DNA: TGTGCCAGCAGCCGCCCCGGCTACGAGCAGTACTTC. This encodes CASSRPGYEQYF.

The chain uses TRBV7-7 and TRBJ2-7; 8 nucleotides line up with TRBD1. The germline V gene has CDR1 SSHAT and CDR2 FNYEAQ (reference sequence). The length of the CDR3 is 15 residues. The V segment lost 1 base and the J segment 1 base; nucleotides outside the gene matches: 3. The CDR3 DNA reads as TGTGCCAGCAGCTTAGGGACAGGGCCGTCCTACGAGCAGTACTTC. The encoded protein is CASSLGTGPSYEQYF.

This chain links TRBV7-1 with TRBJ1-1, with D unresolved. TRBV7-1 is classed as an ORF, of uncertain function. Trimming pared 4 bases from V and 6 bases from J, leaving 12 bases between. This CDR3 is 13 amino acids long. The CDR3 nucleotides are TGTGCCAGCAGCTTAGAAGTGGGCCCTGAAGCTTTCTTT. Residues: CASSLEVGPEAFF.

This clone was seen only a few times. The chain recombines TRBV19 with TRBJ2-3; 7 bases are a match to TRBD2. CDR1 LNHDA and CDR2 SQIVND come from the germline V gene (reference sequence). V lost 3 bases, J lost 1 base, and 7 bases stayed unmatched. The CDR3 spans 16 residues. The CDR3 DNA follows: TGTGCCAGTAGTATCGGCGGGAGTGGCGGCACAGATACGCAGTATTTT. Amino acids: CASSIGGSGGTDTQYF.

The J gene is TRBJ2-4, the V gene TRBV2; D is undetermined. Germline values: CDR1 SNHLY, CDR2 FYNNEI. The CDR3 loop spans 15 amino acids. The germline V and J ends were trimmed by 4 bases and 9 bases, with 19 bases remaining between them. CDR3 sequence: CASSAGGNIRGIQYF. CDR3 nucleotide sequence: TGTGCCAGCAGTGCCGGCGGAAATATTAGAGGCATTCAGTACTTC.

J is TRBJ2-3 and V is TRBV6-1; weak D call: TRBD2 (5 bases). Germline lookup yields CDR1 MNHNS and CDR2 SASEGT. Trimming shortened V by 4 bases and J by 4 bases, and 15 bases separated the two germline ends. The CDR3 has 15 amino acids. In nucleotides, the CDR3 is TGTGCCAGCAGTGTCCTCTCGAGGGCTCCAGATACGCAGTATTTT. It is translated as CASSVLSRAPDTQYF.

The CDR3 DNA reads TGTGCCAGCCGCCCCGGGGCAGTGAACACTGAAGCTTTCTTT. It is translated as CASRPGAVNTEAFF. This chain links TRBV2 with TRBJ1-1, with D possibly TRBD1 on 5 matching bases. V was shortened by 8 bases and J by 0 bases, with 13 bases between the two germline ends. The germline CDR1 and CDR2 sequences are SNHLY and FYNNEI. This CDR3 has 14 residues.

The CDR3 spells CASSIEGTGYGYTF. CDR3 DNA sequence: TGTGCCAGTAGTATAGAGGGGACAGGGTATGGCTACACCTTC. The chain uses TRBV19 and TRBJ1-2; 9 positions agree with TRBD1. The trim removed 0 bases at V and 5 bases at J, leaving 1 base unmatched. The CDR3 has 14 residues. Looked up from germline, CDR1 is LNHDA and CDR2 is SQIVND (reference sequence).

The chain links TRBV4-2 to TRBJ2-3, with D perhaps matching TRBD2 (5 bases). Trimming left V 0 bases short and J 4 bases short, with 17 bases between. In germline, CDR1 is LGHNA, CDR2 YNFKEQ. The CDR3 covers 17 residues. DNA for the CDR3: TGTGCCAGCAGCCAAGATCCGCCTAGCCTTGGCCCAGATACGCAGTATTTT. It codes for CASSQDPPSLGPDTQYF.

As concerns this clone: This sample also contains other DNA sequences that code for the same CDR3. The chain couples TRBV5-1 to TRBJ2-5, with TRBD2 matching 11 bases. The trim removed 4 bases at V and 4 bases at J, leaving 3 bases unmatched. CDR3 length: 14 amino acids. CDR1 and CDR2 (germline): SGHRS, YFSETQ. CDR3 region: CASSPGLAGETQYF. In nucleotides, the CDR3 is TGCGCCAGCAGCCCAGGACTAGCGGGAGAGACCCAGTACTTC. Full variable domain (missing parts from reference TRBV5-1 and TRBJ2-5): KAGVTQTPRYLIKTRGQQVTLSCSPISGHRSVSWYQQTPGQGLQFLFEYFSETQRNKGNFPGRFSGRQFSNSRSEMNVSTLELGDSALYLCASSPGLAGETQYFGPGTRLLVL.

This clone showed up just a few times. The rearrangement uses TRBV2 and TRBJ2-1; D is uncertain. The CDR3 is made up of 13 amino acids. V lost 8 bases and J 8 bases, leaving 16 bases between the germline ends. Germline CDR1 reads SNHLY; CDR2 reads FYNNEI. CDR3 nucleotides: TGTGCCAGCCGGAGACTCCAAGTGGATGAGCAGTTCTTC. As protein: CASRRLQVDEQFF.

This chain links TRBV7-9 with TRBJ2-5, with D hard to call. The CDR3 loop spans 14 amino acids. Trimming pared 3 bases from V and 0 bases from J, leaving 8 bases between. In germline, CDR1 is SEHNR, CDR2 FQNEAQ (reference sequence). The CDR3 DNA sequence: TGTGCCAGCAGCTTTGTGGGGTACCAAGAGACCCAGTACTTC. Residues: CASSFVGYQETQYF.

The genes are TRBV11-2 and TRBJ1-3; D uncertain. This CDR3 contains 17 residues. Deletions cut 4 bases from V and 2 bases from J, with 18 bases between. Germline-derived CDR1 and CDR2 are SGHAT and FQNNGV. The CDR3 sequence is CASSSILDGYPGNTIYF. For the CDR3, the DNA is TGTGCCAGCAGCTCGATCCTTGACGGATACCCTGGAAACACCATATATTTT.

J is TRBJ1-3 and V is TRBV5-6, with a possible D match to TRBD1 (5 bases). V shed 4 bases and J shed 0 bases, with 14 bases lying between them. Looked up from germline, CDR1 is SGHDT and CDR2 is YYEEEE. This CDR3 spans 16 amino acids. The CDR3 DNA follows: TGTGCCAGCAGCATCGCCGTGGGGGACTCTGGAAACACCATATATTTT. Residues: CASSIAVGDSGNTIYF.

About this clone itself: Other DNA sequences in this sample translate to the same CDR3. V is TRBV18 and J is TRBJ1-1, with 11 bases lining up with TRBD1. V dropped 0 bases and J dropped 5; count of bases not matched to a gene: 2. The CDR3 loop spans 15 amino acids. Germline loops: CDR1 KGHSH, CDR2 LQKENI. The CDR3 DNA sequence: TGTGCCAGCTCACCACCGGGACAGGGGGGGACTGAAGCTTTCTTT. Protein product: CASSPPGQGGTEAFF.

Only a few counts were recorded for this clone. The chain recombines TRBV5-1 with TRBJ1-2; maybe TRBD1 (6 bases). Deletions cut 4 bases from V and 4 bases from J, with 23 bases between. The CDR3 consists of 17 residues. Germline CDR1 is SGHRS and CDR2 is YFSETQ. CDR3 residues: CASSPSPEQGELYGYTF. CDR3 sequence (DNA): TGCGCCAGCAGCCCTTCCCCGGAACAGGGAGAACTCTATGGCTACACCTTC.

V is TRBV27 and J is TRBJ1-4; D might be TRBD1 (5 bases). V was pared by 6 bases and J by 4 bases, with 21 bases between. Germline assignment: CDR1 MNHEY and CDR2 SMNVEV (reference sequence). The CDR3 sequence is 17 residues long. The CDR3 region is CASSLNGGFLGNEKLFF. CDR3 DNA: TGTGCCAGCAGCCTAAACGGGGGATTTCTTGGTAATGAAAAACTGTTTTTT.

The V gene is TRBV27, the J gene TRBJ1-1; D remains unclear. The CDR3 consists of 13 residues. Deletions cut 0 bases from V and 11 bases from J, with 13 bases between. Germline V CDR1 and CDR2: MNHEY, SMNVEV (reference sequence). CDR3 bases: TGTGCCAGCAGTTTATCCCCATTAGCGGGGGCTTTCTTT. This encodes CASSLSPLAGAFF.

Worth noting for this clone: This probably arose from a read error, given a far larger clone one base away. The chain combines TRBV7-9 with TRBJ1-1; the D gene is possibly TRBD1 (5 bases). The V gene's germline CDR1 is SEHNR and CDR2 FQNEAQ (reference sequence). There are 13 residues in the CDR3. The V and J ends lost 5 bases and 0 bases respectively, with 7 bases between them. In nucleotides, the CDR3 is TGTGCCAGCAGCGACAGTATGAACACTGAAGCTTTCTTT. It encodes CASSDSMNTEAFF.

CDR3 amino acids: CSVEEGISDTQYF. As DNA, the CDR3 is TGCAGCGTTGAAGAGGGTATTTCAGATACGCAGTATTTT. The chain links TRBV29-1 to TRBJ2-3; the D is unclear. The V gene lost 0 bases and the J gene lost 4 bases, with 8 bases spanning the gap. The CDR3 loop spans 13 amino acids. CDR1 and CDR2 from the germline V gene are SQVTM and ANQGSEA.

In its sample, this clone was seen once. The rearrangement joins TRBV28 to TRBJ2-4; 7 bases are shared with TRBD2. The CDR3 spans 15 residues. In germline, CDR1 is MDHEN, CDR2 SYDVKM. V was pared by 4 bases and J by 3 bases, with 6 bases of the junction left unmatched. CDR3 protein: CASSSSGGGKNIQYF. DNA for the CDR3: TGTGCCAGCAGTTCGTCGGGAGGTGGCAAAAACATTCAGTACTTC.

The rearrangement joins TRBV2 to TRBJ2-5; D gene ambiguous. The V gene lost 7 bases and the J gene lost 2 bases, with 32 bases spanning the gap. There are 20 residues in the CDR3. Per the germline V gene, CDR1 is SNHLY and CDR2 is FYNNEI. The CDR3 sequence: CASTRFGVQSVPSWQETQYF. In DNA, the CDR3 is TGTGCCAGCACCAGGTTTGGGGTACAGTCAGTACCCTCGTGGCAAGAGACCCAGTACTTC.

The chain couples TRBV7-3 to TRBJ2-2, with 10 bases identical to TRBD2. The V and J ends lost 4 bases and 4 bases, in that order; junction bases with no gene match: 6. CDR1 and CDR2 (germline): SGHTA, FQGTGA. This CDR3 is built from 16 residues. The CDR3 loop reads CASSSTSGIGTGELFF. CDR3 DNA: TGTGCCAGCAGCTCAACTAGCGGGATCGGCACCGGGGAGCTGTTTTTT.

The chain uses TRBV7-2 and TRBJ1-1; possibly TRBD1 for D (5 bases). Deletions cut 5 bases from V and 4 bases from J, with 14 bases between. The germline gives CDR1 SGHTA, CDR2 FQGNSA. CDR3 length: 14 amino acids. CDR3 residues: CASSRSQGGTEAFF. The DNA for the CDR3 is TGTGCCAGCAGCCGCAGCCAGGGTGGCACTGAAGCTTTCTTT.

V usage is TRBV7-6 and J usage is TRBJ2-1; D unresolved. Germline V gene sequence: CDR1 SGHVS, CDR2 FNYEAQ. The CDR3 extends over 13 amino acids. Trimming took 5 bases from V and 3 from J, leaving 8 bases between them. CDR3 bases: TGTGCCAGCAGCCGCTTCCTCTACAATGAGCAGTTCTTC. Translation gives CASSRFLYNEQFF.

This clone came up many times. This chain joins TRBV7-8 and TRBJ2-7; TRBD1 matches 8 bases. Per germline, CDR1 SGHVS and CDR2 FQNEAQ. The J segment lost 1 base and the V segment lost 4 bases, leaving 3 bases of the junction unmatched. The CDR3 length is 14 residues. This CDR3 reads CASSSGQVSYEQYF. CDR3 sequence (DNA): TGTGCCAGCAGCTCGGGACAGGTATCCTACGAGCAGTACTTC.

CDR3 in amino acids: CATSRELAGMYNEQFF. The CDR3 DNA sequence: TGTGCCACCAGCAGAGAACTAGCGGGGATGTACAATGAGCAGTTCTTC. This chain uses TRBV15 with TRBJ2-1; 10 bases are a match to TRBD2. The CDR3 sequence is 16 residues long. Germline V gene data show CDR1 as LNHNV and CDR2 as YYDKDF (reference sequence). The J segment lost 4 bases and the V segment lost 0 bases, leaving 3 bases of the junction unmatched.